This entry lists 5 T cell receptor beta chains sequenced from one sample in a study of cytomegalovirus exposure and HLA in healthy donors. PCR was performed using 60 Vbeta and 13 Jbeta primers. The assay was immunoSEQ multiplex PCR, and TCRdb's table has in-frame clones only and misses some. The profile covers 180,000 or so clones, with 60% to 85% appearing a single time and around 1.5% taken by the ten largest. Sample: PBMCs. Source of these receptors: a man between 18 and 29 years old in good health and CMV-seronegative.

Notes on this clone: The junction shows a germline mismatch at one end, possibly a read error. The V gene is TRBV9, the J gene TRBJ2-7; 7 nucleotides align to TRBD1. CDR3 length: 11 residues. Germline CDR1 reads SGDLS; CDR2 reads YYNGEE. CDR3 sequence (DNA): TGTGCCAGCAGCGTACCGGGACAGCCGGTTTTC. The encoded protein is CASSVPGQPVF.

The chain is built from TRBV18 and TRBJ1-4; TRBD1 agrees at 7 bases. V lost 3 bases and J lost 7; bases outside the gene matches: 5. The CDR3 runs to 14 residues. CDR1 is KGHSH and CDR2 is LQKENI in the germline V gene. In DNA, the CDR3 is TGTGCCAGCTCACCTGACAGGGCTGGTGAAAAACTGTTTTTT. This sequence encodes CASSPDRAGEKLFF.

The chain employs TRBV10-3 and TRBJ1-6; 9 nucleotides agree with TRBD1. The germline V gene encodes CDR1 ENHRY and CDR2 SYGVKD. The CDR3 extends over 13 amino acids. The V and J ends lost 3 bases and 12 bases, in that order; junction bases with no gene match: 3. This CDR3 is CAISEGTGRPLHF. The CDR3 region has the DNA TGTGCCATCAGTGAAGGGACAGGGCGACCCCTCCACTTT.

The J gene is TRBJ1-1, the V gene TRBV27; D not resolved. The V gene's germline CDR1 is MNHEY and CDR2 SMNVEV (reference sequence). Trimming cost V 5 bases and J 1 base, with 8 bases left between them. This CDR3 contains 13 residues. Here the CDR3 reads CASSPRQNTEAFF. The DNA for the CDR3 is TGTGCCAGCAGTCCTCGACAGAACACTGAAGCTTTCTTT.

CDR3 protein: CASSPGTSGQETQYF. For the CDR3, the DNA is TGTGCCAGCAGTCCCGGGACTAGCGGCCAAGAGACCCAGTACTTC. The rearrangement links TRBV6-5 to TRBJ2-5; 11 bases are a match to TRBD2. Germline V gene sequence: CDR1 MNHEY, CDR2 SVGAGI. The trim removed 5 bases at V and 1 base at J, leaving 3 bases unmatched. CDR3 length equals 15 residues.